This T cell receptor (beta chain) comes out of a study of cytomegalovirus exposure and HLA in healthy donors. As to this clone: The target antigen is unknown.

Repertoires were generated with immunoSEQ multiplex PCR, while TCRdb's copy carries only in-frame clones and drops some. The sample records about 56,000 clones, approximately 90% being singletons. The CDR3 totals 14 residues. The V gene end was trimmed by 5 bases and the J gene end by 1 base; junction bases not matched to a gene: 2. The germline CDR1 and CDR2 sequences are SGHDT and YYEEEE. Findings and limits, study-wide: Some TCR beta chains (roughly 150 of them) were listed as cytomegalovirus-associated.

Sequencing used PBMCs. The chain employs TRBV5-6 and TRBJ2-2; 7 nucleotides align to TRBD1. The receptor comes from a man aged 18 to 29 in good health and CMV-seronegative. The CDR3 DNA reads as TGTGCCAGCAGTAGGACAGGGAACACCGGGGAGCTGTTTTTT. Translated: CASSRTGNTGELFF.